This T cell receptor (beta chain) stems from a study of shared clonotypes between healthy human individuals. Using immunoSEQ multiplex PCR, the repertoire was profiled, and TCRdb retains in-frame clones only, with some absent. The sample has 600,000 or so clones; about 95% are singletons. V lost 5 bases to trimming and J lost 1 base; unmatched junction nucleotides: 4. This CDR3 is built from 14 residues. In germline, CDR1 is LNHDA, CDR2 SQIVND (reference sequence). Terminally differentiated effector memory CD45RA+ cells were excluded from the naive CD8 cells, which were CD45RO-negative and positively selected for CCR7.

The TCR comes from a woman younger than 45 in good health. The rearrangement uses TRBV19 and TRBJ2-7; 8 bases match TRBD1. The sequencing input was naive CD8+ T cells sorted from blood. The CDR3 coding sequence is TGTGCCAGTAGTTGGGGGACAGGTTCCTACGAGCAGTACTTC. Its translation is CASSWGTGSYEQYF.